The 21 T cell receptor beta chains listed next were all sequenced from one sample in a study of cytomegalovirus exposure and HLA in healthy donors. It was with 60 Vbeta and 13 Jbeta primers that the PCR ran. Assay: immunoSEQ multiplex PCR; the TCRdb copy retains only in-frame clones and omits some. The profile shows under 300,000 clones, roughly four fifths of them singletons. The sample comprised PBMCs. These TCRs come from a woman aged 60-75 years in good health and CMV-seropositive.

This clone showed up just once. The CDR3 spells CASSPDYPRDTQYF. The CDR3, as DNA: TGTGCCAGCAGTCCGGACTACCCCAGGGATACGCAGTATTTT. The J gene is TRBJ2-3, the V gene TRBV6-5; perhaps TRBD2 as D (6 bases). This CDR3 has 14 amino acids. Germline V gene lookup returns CDR1 MNHEY and CDR2 SVGAGI. V dropped 5 bases and J dropped 6 bases, with 15 bases sitting between them.

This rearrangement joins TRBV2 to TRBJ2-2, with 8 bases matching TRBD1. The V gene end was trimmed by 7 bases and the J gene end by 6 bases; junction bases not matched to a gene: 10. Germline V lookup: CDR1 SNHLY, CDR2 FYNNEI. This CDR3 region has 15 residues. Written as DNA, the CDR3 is TGTGCCAGCACCAAGGACAGGGAGGAATCCGGGGAGCTGTTTTTT. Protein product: CASTKDREESGELFF.

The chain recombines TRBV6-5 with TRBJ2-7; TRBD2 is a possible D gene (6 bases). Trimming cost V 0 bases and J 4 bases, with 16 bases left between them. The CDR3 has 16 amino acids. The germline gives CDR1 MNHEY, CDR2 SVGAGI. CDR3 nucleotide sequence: TGTGCCAGCAGTTACTCGTCGGGGGTCCACCTATACGAGCAGTACTTC. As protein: CASSYSSGVHLYEQYF.

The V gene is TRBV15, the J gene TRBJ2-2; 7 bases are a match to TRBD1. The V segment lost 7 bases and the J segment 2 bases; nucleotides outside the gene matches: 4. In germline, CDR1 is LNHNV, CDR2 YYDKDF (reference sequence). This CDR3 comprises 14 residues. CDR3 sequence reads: CATNDRVNTGELFF. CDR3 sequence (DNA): TGTGCCACCAACGACAGGGTTAACACCGGGGAGCTGTTTTTT.

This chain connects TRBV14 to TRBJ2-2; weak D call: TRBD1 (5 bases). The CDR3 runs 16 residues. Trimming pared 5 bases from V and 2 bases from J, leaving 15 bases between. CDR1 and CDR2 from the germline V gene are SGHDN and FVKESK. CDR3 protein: CASSSHRKANTGELFF. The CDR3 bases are TGTGCCAGCAGCTCGCACAGGAAAGCAAACACCGGGGAGCTGTTTTTT.

In DNA form, the CDR3 reads TGTGCCATCAGTGAGTCTAAAAACTCGAAGGAGCAGTACTTC. Its protein product is CAISESKNSKEQYF. The J gene is TRBJ2-7, the V gene TRBV10-3, with unresolved D. This CDR3 contains 14 residues. Germline V gene data show CDR1 as ENHRY and CDR2 as SYGVKD. V lost 0 bases, J lost 7 bases, and 13 bases lay in between.

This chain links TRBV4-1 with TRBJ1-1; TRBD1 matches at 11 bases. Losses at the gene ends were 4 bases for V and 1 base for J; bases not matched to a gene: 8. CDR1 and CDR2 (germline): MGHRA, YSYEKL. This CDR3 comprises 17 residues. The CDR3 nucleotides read TGCGCCAGCAGCCGAAGAACCGGGACAGGGGGGAACACTGAAGCTTTCTTT. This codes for CASSRRTGTGGNTEAFF.

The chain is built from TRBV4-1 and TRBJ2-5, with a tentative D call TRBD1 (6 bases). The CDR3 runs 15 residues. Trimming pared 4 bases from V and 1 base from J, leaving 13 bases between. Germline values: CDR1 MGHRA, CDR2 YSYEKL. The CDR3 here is CASSLGGRFQETQYF. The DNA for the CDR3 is TGCGCCAGCAGCCTTGGGGGCAGATTCCAAGAGACCCAGTACTTC.

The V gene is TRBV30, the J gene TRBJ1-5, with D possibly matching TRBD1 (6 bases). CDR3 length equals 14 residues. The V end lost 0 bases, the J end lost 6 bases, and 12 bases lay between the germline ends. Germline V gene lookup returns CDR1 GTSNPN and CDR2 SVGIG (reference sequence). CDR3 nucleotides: TGTGCCTGGAGTGTGGGCGGGGGCACTCAGCCCCAGCATTTT. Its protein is CAWSVGGGTQPQHF.

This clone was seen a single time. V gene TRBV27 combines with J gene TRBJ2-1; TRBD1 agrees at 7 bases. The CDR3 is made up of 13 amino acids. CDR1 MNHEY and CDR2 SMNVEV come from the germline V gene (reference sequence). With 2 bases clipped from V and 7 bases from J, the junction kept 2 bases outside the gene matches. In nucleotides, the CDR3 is TGTGCCAGCAGTTTAGGACAGGTAAATGAGCAGTTCTTC. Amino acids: CASSLGQVNEQFF.

The CDR3 DNA reads as TGCGCCAGCAGCTTGAATAAAGGGGGCGTAGAGACCCAGTACTTC. Protein: CASSLNKGGVETQYF. The J gene is TRBJ2-5, the V gene TRBV5-1, with 7 bases matching TRBD1. This CDR3 spans 15 amino acids. Germline lookup yields CDR1 SGHRS and CDR2 YFSETQ. V gave up 1 base and J gave up 4 bases; unmatched junction bases: 7.

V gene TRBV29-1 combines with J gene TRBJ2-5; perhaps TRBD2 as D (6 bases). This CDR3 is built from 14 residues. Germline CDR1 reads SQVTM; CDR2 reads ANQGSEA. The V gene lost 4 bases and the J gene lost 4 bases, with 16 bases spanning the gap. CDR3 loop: CSVAGGGLLETQYF. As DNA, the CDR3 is TGCAGCGTTGCCGGGGGAGGTTTATTAGAGACCCAGTACTTC.

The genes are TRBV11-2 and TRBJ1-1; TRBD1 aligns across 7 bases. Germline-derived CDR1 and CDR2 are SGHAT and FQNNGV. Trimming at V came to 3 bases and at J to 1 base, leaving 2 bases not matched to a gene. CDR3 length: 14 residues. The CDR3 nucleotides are TGTGCCAGCAGCTTTACAGGGGCGAACACTGAAGCTTTCTTT. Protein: CASSFTGANTEAFF.

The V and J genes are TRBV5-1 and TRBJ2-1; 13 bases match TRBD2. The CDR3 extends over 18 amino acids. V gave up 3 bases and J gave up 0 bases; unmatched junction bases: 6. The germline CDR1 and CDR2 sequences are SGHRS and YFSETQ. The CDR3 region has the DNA TGCGCCAGCAGCTCAGGGACTAGCGGGGCAAGCTCCTACAATGAGCAGTTCTTC. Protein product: CASSSGTSGASSYNEQFF.

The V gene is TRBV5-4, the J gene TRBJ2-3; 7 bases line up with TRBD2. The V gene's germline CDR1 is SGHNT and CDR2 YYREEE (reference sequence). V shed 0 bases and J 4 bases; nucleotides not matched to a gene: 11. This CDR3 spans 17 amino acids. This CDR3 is CASSLAGGRAMADTQYF. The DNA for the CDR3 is TGTGCCAGCAGCTTGGCCGGTGGGAGGGCGATGGCAGATACGCAGTATTTT.

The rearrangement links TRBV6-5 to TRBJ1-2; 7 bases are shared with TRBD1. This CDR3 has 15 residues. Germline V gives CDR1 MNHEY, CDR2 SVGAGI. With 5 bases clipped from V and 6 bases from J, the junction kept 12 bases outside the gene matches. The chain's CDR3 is CASSTPSRDSDGYTF. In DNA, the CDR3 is TGTGCCAGCAGTACCCCTAGTAGGGACAGCGATGGCTACACCTTC.

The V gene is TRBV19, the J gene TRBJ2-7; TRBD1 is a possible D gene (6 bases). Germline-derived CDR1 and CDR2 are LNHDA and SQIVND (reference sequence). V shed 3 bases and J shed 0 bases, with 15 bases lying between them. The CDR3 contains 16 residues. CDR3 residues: CASSILLTGDSYEQYF. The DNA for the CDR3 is TGTGCCAGTAGTATCCTCCTGACAGGCGACTCCTACGAGCAGTACTTC.

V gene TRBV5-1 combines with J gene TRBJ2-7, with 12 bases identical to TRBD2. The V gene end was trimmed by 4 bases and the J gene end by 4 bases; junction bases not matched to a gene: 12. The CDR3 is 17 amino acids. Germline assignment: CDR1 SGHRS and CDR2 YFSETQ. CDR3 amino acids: CASSPTGLAGRRYEQYF. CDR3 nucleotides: TGCGCCAGCAGCCCGACCGGACTAGCGGGGCGTCGGTACGAGCAGTACTTC. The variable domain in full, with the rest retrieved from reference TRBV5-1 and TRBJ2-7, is KAGVTQTPRYLIKTRGQQVTLSCSPISGHRSVSWYQQTPGQGLQFLFEYFSETQRNKGNFPGRFSGRQFSNSRSEMNVSTLELGDSALYLCASSPTGLAGRRYEQYFGPGTRLTVT.

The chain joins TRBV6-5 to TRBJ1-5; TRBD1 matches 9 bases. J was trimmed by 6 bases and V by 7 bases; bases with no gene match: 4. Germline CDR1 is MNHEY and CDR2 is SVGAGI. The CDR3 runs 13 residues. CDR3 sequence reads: CASKGQGSQPQHF. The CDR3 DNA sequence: TGTGCCAGCAAGGGACAGGGCAGTCAGCCCCAGCATTTT.

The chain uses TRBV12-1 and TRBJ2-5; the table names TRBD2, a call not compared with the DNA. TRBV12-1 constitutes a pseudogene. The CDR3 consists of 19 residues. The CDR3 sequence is CASNPSIHGLAGGVETQYF. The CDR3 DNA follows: TGTGCCAGCAACCCCTCAATTCACGGACTAGCGGGAGGGGTTGAGACCCAGTACTTC.

CDR3 sequence reads: CAIRTSAHSYEQYF. The DNA for the CDR3 is TGTGCCATCAGGACTAGCGCCCACTCCTACGAGCAGTACTTC. The chain carries TRBV10-3 and TRBJ2-7, with 8 bases matching TRBD2. CDR1 ENHRY and CDR2 SYGVKD come from the germline V gene. Losses at the gene ends were 6 bases for V and 0 bases for J; bases not matched to a gene: 4. This CDR3 region has 14 residues.